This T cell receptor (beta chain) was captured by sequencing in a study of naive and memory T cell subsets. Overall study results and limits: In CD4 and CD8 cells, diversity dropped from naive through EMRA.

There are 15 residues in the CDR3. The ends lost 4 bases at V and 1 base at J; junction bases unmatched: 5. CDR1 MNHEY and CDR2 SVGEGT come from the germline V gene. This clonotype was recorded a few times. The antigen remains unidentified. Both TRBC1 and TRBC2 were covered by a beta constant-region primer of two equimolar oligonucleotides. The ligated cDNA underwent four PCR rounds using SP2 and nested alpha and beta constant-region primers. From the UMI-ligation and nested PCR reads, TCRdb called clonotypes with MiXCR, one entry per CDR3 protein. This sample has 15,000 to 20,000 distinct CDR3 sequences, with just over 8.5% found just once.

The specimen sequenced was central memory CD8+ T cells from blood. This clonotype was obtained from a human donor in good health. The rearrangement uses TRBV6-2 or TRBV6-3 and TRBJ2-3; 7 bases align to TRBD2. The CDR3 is CASSSRESGTDTQYF. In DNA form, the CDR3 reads TGTGCCAGCAGTTCGCGGGAGTCTGGCACAGATACGCAGTATTTT.